These 22 T cell receptor beta chains were all obtained from the same sample, sequenced in a study of blood T cells in healthy people across ages. A second PCR, run for roughly 7 to 11 cycles, used a sample-barcoded 5' primer plus a J-beta primer mix. TCRdb analysed the 5' RACE reads with MiXCR anew, one entry per CDR3 protein. Of over a million distinct CDR3 sequences listed, approximately 60% are singletons. Source material: blood. The origin of the receptors is a young man in good health.

The rearrangement uses TRBV20-1 and TRBJ2-5, with 8 bases identical to TRBD1. Trimming took 4 bases from V and 3 from J; bases not matched to a gene: 7. From germline, CDR1 is DFQATT and CDR2 SNEGSKA (reference sequence). This CDR3 is built from 14 residues. The CDR3 sequence: CSANWDRSEETQYF. In DNA form, the CDR3 reads TGCAGTGCTAACTGGGACAGGTCAGAAGAGACCCAGTACTTC.

The sample holds one count of this clonotype. This chain links TRBV7-2 with TRBJ1-5; the D is unclear. Germline CDR1 reads SGHTA; CDR2 reads FQGNSA. Trimming took off 1 base at V and 8 bases at J, with 12 bases between the two ends. This CDR3 is 14 amino acids long. CDR3 nucleotide sequence: TGTGCCAGCAGCTTAGAAGGAGGAGCGAAGCCCCAGCATTTT. Its protein product is CASSLEGGAKPQHF.

As concerns this clonotype: At one end, the junction sequence differs from germline, possibly due to a read error. The chain links TRBV20-1 to TRBJ2-1; 12 nucleotides agree with TRBD2. This CDR3 spans 17 amino acids. Germline assignment: CDR1 DFQATT and CDR2 SNEGSKA (reference sequence). The CDR3 sequence: CSAPPRTSGALYNEQFF. CDR3 nucleotide sequence: TGCAGTGCTCCCCCTCGGACTAGCGGGGCTCTTTACAATGAGCAGTTCTTT.

This chain joins TRBV3-1 and TRBJ2-2; TRBD2 is a possible D gene (7 bases). The CDR3 length is 17 residues. The V gene's germline CDR1 is LGHDT and CDR2 YNNKEL (reference sequence). The ends were cut back, 5 bases at V and 0 bases at J, with 16 bases in the middle. In DNA, the CDR3 is TGTGCCAGCAGCTACTGGGGGGGCACCACGAACACCGGGGAGCTGTTTTTT. Protein: CASSYWGGTTNTGELFF.

The chain couples TRBV7-9 to TRBJ2-2; TRBD1 is a possible D gene (6 bases). The CDR3 loop spans 14 amino acids. In germline, CDR1 is SEHNR, CDR2 FQNEAQ (reference sequence). Trimming removed 11 bases from V and 2 bases from J, with 15 bases in between. DNA of the CDR3: TGTGCCGGGGGCCGGACAGATAACACCGGGGAGCTGTTTTTT. It translates to CAGGRTDNTGELFF.

The chain uses TRBV29-1 and TRBJ2-3; TRBD1 aligns across 9 bases. This CDR3 is 14 amino acids long. CDR1 and CDR2 (germline): SQVTM, ANQGSEA. The CDR3 sequence: CTSTGTGCPDTQYF. CDR3 in DNA: TGCACCAGCACCGGGACAGGGTGCCCAGATACGCAGTATTTT.

The chain uses TRBV3-1 and TRBJ2-7, with 8 bases matching TRBD1. V dropped 0 bases and J dropped 5; count of bases not matched to a gene: 12. There are 17 residues in the CDR3. From germline, CDR1 is LGHDT and CDR2 YNNKEL (reference sequence). CDR3 amino acids: CASSQDLRGLTWDEQYF. The CDR3 DNA is TGTGCCAGCAGCCAAGATCTCAGGGGGCTTACCTGGGACGAGCAGTACTTC.

The chain employs TRBV27 and TRBJ2-7; 7 nucleotides agree with TRBD2. CDR1 MNHEY and CDR2 SMNVEV come from the germline V gene (reference sequence). Trimming cost V 5 bases and J 2 bases; bases outside gene matches: 12. This CDR3 is 16 amino acids long. The CDR3 loop is CASSTWRGGGAYEQYF. CDR3 DNA sequence: TGTGCCAGCAGTACGTGGCGTGGCGGGGGAGCCTACGAGCAGTACTTC.

V is TRBV6-6 and J is TRBJ2-1, with TRBD2 identical over 12 bases. This CDR3 has 17 amino acids. V shed 9 bases and J 1 base; nucleotides not matched to a gene: 10. Germline V lookup: CDR1 MNHNY, CDR2 SVGAGI (reference sequence). The CDR3 nucleotides are TGTGCCAGTCGCCCCCGGACTAGCGGGGAATCCTACAATGAGCAGTTCTTC. This gives the protein CASRPRTSGESYNEQFF.

CDR3 amino acids: CASSQDSLGVDTQYF. CDR3 DNA: TGCGCCAGCAGCCAAGATTCCCTAGGAGTGGATACGCAGTATTTT. This chain connects TRBV4-3 to TRBJ2-3, with D uncertain. With 0 bases removed from V and 6 bases from J, the gap between germline ends came to 13 bases. The length of the CDR3 is 15 residues. Germline CDR1 and CDR2: LGHNA and YSLEER.

The chain has TRBV15 and TRBJ2-2; possible D gene TRBD2, 6 bases. The germline CDR1 and CDR2 sequences are LNHNV and YYDKDF (reference sequence). Trimming took 1 base from V and 5 from J, leaving 17 bases between them. This CDR3 comprises 17 residues. The CDR3 coding sequence is TGTGCCACCAGCAGAGTAGGGAGGACCCCTTCGACCGGGGAGCTGTTTTTT. Protein: CATSRVGRTPSTGELFF.

This clonotype was observed a few times. For the CDR3, the DNA is TGTGCCTCGTCGCTAGGGCTAAATGAAAAACTGTTTTTT. Its protein is CASSLGLNEKLFF. V gene TRBV15 combines with J gene TRBJ1-4; D ambiguous. The CDR3 is made up of 13 amino acids. Deletions cut 11 bases from V and 5 bases from J, with 15 bases between. Looked up from germline, CDR1 is LNHNV and CDR2 is YYDKDF (reference sequence).

The chain links TRBV6-5 to TRBJ2-7; TRBD1 matches at 7 bases. Germline assignment: CDR1 MNHEY and CDR2 SVGAGI. This CDR3 is 11 amino acids long. V dropped 5 bases and J dropped 6; count of bases not matched to a gene: 1. The CDR3 DNA sequence: TGTGCCAGCAGTGACAGGGCCGAGCAGTACTTC. Protein sequence: CASSDRAEQYF.

A few counts support this clonotype. The chain uses TRBV6-5 and TRBJ1-4; no clear D gene. The CDR3 runs to 13 residues. V lost 5 bases to trimming and J lost 4 bases, with 8 bases between them. Germline values: CDR1 MNHEY, CDR2 SVGAGI. Here the CDR3 reads CASSTTDNEKLFF. DNA of the CDR3: TGTGCCAGCAGTACAACAGATAATGAAAAACTGTTTTTT.

The chain joins TRBV3-1 to TRBJ1-2; no clear D gene. Germline V CDR1 and CDR2: LGHDT, YNNKEL (reference sequence). CDR3 length: 13 residues. V was shortened by 1 base and J by 8 bases, with 11 bases between the two germline ends. This CDR3 reads CASSQVGSGGYTF. CDR3 DNA: TGTGCCAGCAGCCAAGTCGGCTCGGGCGGCTACACCTTC.

The chain joins TRBV20-1 to TRBJ2-5, with TRBD1 matching 7 bases. The V and J ends lost 5 bases and 5 bases, in that order; junction bases with no gene match: 8. The CDR3 runs 13 residues. Germline CDR1 DFQATT, CDR2 SNEGSKA (reference sequence). The CDR3 region has the DNA TGCAGTGCTCTGCAGGGGGACCGGGAGACCCAGTACTTC. Translating gives CSALQGDRETQYF.

The chain is built from TRBV3-1 and TRBJ1-2, with TRBD1 as a possible D gene (6 bases). V was clipped by 0 bases and J by 3 bases, with 14 bases between them. The germline V gene has CDR1 LGHDT and CDR2 YNNKEL (reference sequence). This CDR3 is 16 amino acids long. CDR3: CASSQDDTGWDYGYTF. As DNA, the CDR3 is TGTGCCAGCAGCCAAGATGATACAGGGTGGGACTATGGCTACACCTTC.

A few counts support this clonotype. This sequence joins TRBV20-1 and TRBJ2-5; D is perhaps TRBD1 (5 bases). The V and J ends lost 3 bases and 2 bases respectively, with 7 bases between them. CDR3 length equals 12 residues. The germline CDR1 and CDR2 sequences are DFQATT and SNEGSKA (reference sequence). CDR3: CSASKGQETQYF. In DNA, the CDR3 is TGCAGTGCTAGTAAGGGGCAAGAGACCCAGTACTTC.

This clonotype was picked up one time. The V and J genes are TRBV4-1 and TRBJ2-1, with D possibly TRBD1 on 6 matching bases. The CDR3 has 16 residues. Trimming took 5 bases from V and 6 from J, leaving 20 bases between them. The germline V gene has CDR1 MGHRA and CDR2 YSYEKL. CDR3 loop: CASSFSGTPLGNEQFF. The CDR3 nucleotides read TGCGCCAGCAGCTTCTCCGGGACACCTCTAGGCAATGAGCAGTTCTTC.

J is TRBJ2-5 and V is TRBV7-2, with 7 bases matching TRBD2. The CDR3 contains 16 residues. J gave up 5 bases and V 4 bases, and 13 bases lay outside the gene matches. The germline gives CDR1 SGHTA, CDR2 FQGNSA. The CDR3 reads CASSSAGGWGGETQYF. The CDR3 coding sequence is TGTGCCAGCAGCTCCGCTGGGGGTTGGGGGGGGGAGACCCAGTACTTC.

This sequence joins TRBV6-2 or TRBV6-3 and TRBJ1-1; the D gene is possibly TRBD1 (6 bases). The ends were cut back, 6 bases at V and 5 bases at J, with 13 bases in the middle. Per germline, CDR1 MNHEY and CDR2 SVGEGT. The CDR3 is made up of 13 amino acids. CDR3 bases: TGTGCCAGCAGACAGGGTCGGGGAACTGAAGCTTTCTTT. It translates to CASRQGRGTEAFF.

J is TRBJ1-3 and V is TRBV6-6; possible D gene TRBD1, 6 bases. The CDR3 length is 16 residues. Trimming left V 0 bases short and J 2 bases short, with 11 bases between. Germline CDR1 and CDR2: MNHNY and SVGAGI (reference sequence). The CDR3 spells CASSYSRGGAGNTIYF. Written as DNA, the CDR3 is TGTGCCAGCAGTTACTCGAGGGGGGGAGCTGGAAACACCATATATTTT.